Listed here are 20 T cell receptor beta chains from one sample, sequenced in a study of cytomegalovirus exposure and HLA in healthy donors. Sequencing used immunoSEQ multiplex PCR; TCRdb keeps in-frame clones, though not all of them. The sample comprises tens of thousands of clones, approximately 96% of which are singletons, and roughly 2.3% rests with the top ten. Sequencing used PBMCs. All receptors derive from a man between 18 and 29 years old in good health and CMV-seronegative.

This chain joins TRBV2 and TRBJ1-1, with D unclear. V lost 6 bases and J 2 bases, leaving 7 bases between the germline ends. CDR1 and CDR2 (germline): SNHLY, FYNNEI. The CDR3 consists of 12 residues. CDR3 in amino acids: CASRQSNTEAFF. DNA of the CDR3: TGTGCCAGCAGACAGTCAAACACTGAAGCTTTCTTT.

The V gene is TRBV6-1, the J gene TRBJ2-3; TRBD1 might be the D (6 bases). V was trimmed by 6 bases and J by 0 bases, leaving 13 bases between them. CDR1 is MNHNS, CDR2 SASEGT, per germline. This CDR3 is built from 15 residues. The CDR3 DNA follows: TGTGCCAGCAGCGTAGGGGGACAAAGCACAGATACGCAGTATTTT. Its translation: CASSVGGQSTDTQYF.

CDR3 DNA: TGTGCCAGCGCCCGGGACAGAATTAATCAGCCCCAGCATTTT. This codes for CASARDRINQPQHF. The chain combines TRBV2 with TRBJ1-5; TRBD1 matches 7 bases. Germline assignment: CDR1 SNHLY and CDR2 FYNNEI. V lost 8 bases, J lost 4 bases, and 8 bases stayed unmatched. There are 14 residues in the CDR3.

The J gene is TRBJ2-7, the V gene TRBV7-2, with D possibly being TRBD1 (6 bases). The CDR3 length is 14 residues. CDR1 is SGHTA, CDR2 FQGNSA, per germline. V dropped 2 bases and J dropped 7 bases, with 15 bases sitting between them. The CDR3 protein is CASSLITGYGEQYF. The CDR3 bases are TGTGCCAGCAGCTTAATTACAGGGTATGGTGAGCAGTACTTC.

The rearrangement uses TRBV6-1 and TRBJ1-2; TRBD1 aligns across 8 bases. Germline values: CDR1 MNHNS, CDR2 SASEGT. The CDR3 consists of 13 residues. V dropped 6 bases and J dropped 8; count of bases not matched to a gene: 8. The CDR3 DNA follows: TGTGCCAGCAGGGATACAGGGGGGAGAGGCTACACCTTC. Amino acid sequence: CASRDTGGRGYTF.

A single count supports this clone. As DNA, the CDR3 is TGTGCCAGCAGCTCCCACAGGGGCCGCCCTAACTATGGCTACACCTTC. It is translated as CASSSHRGRPNYGYTF. The chain employs TRBV7-9 and TRBJ1-2; 7 positions match TRBD1. Germline V CDR1 and CDR2: SEHNR, FQNEAQ (reference sequence). The CDR3 extends over 16 amino acids. J lost 0 bases, V lost 4 bases, and 8 bases had no gene match.

This chain uses TRBV29-1 with TRBJ2-1, with TRBD2 identical over 11 bases. Trimming took 7 bases from V and 3 from J; bases not matched to a gene: 2. Germline V gene data show CDR1 as SQVTM and CDR2 as ANQGSEA. The CDR3 is 13 residues long. DNA of the CDR3: TGCAGCGCCGGGACTAGCGGCTACAATGAGCAGTTCTTC. Translating gives CSAGTSGYNEQFF.

The chain is built from TRBV7-6 and TRBJ2-5, with 16 bases fitting TRBD2. V dropped 5 bases and J dropped 1; count of bases not matched to a gene: 4. This CDR3 contains 17 residues. Germline V gene lookup returns CDR1 SGHVS and CDR2 FNYEAQ. In nucleotides, the CDR3 is TGTGCCAGCAGCCTGGGACTAGCGGGAGGGTTCCAAGAGACCCAGTACTTC. This sequence encodes CASSLGLAGGFQETQYF.

The chain joins TRBV28 to TRBJ1-6; D is unresolved. From germline, CDR1 is MDHEN and CDR2 SYDVKM. V was cut by 6 bases and J by 13 bases, with 16 bases left in between. The CDR3 runs to 13 residues. CDR3 sequence reads: CASSLRTERPLHF. The CDR3 DNA is TGTGCCAGCAGCCTAAGGACTGAGCGTCCCCTCCACTTT.

The chain combines TRBV2 with TRBJ1-6; no definite D call. V was cut by 6 bases and J by 7 bases, with 7 bases left in between. Germline V gives CDR1 SNHLY, CDR2 FYNNEI. CDR3 length equals 12 residues. The CDR3 bases are TGTGCCAGCAGGAACACGAATTCACCCCTCCACTTT. It is translated as CASRNTNSPLHF.

The chain uses TRBV6-5 and TRBJ2-7; D is possibly TRBD1 (6 bases). CDR3 length equals 14 residues. The V gene's germline CDR1 is MNHEY and CDR2 SVGAGI. V was shortened by 5 bases and J by 0 bases, with 11 bases between the two germline ends. The DNA of the CDR3 is TGTGCCAGCAGTAAACAGGGAAGCTCCTACGAGCAGTACTTC. This codes for CASSKQGSSYEQYF.

The chain recombines TRBV27 with TRBJ1-6; no clear D. V was cut by 2 bases and J by 4 bases, with 6 bases left in between. The germline gives CDR1 MNHEY, CDR2 SMNVEV (reference sequence). This CDR3 region has 14 residues. The CDR3 nucleotides are TGTGCCAGCAGTTTAGGGCAGTATAATTCACCCCTCCACTTT. Residues: CASSLGQYNSPLHF.

This chain links TRBV19 with TRBJ2-6; 7 bases fit TRBD1. Per the germline V gene, CDR1 is LNHDA and CDR2 is SQIVND (reference sequence). V was clipped by 10 bases and J by 0 bases; unmatched bases: 6. CDR3 length: 15 amino acids. The DNA of the CDR3 is TGTGCCACTTACAGGGGTTACTCTGGGGCCAACGTCCTGACTTTC. It is translated as CATYRGYSGANVLTF.

The CDR3 DNA sequence: TGTGCCAGCATCGACAGCCGCTACGAGCAGTACTTC. It specifies CASIDSRYEQYF. The chain employs TRBV6-6 and TRBJ2-7, with D possibly TRBD1 on 5 matching bases. The CDR3 is 12 residues long. Germline V gives CDR1 MNHNY, CDR2 SVGAGI (reference sequence). Trimming removed 7 bases from V and 3 bases from J, with 10 bases in between.

The genes are TRBV28 and TRBJ2-5; the match to TRBD2 covers 14 bases. CDR1 and CDR2 (germline): MDHEN, SYDVKM. The CDR3 length is 18 residues. V trimming: 0 bases; J trimming: 1 base; junction bases outside the gene matches: 4. CDR3 sequence reads: CASSLWGLAGALQETQYF. The CDR3 DNA reads as TGTGCCAGCAGTTTATGGGGACTAGCGGGAGCGCTCCAAGAGACCCAGTACTTC.

The CDR3 region is CATSRDARLGTGLGYVLTF. The CDR3 nucleotides read TGTGCCACCAGCAGAGATGCGCGTCTAGGGACTGGACTTGGCTACGTCCTGACTTTC. The chain has TRBV15 and TRBJ2-6; tentative D call: TRBD2 (6 bases). CDR1 is LNHNV, CDR2 YYDKDF, per germline (reference sequence). The CDR3 loop spans 19 amino acids. The ends were cut back, 0 bases at V and 11 bases at J, with 26 bases in the middle. The full variable domain, rest sourced from reference TRBV15 and TRBJ2-6, is DAMVIQNPRYQVTQFGKPVTLSCSQTLNHNVMYWYQQKSSQAPKLLFHYYDKDFNNEADTPDNFQSRRPNTSFCFLDIRSPGLGDTAMYLCATSRDARLGTGLGYVLTFGAGSRLTVL.

The V and J genes are TRBV5-8 and TRBJ1-2; D remains unclear. The CDR3 runs to 14 residues. Germline CDR1 and CDR2: SGHTS and YDEGEE. V gave up 5 bases and J gave up 7 bases, with 18 bases separating them. CDR3 protein: CASRTSRHTVGYTF. The CDR3 DNA reads as TGTGCCAGCAGAACTAGTCGACATACGGTTGGCTACACCTTC.

The V and J genes are TRBV5-1 and TRBJ2-2, with a tentative D call TRBD2 (5 bases). Trimming removed 7 bases at V and 2 bases at J, with 9 bases between. Germline CDR1 is SGHRS and CDR2 is YFSETQ. CDR3 length equals 13 residues. CDR3 DNA sequence: TGCGCCAGCGGTACTAGAAACACCGGGGAGCTGTTTTTT. This translates into CASGTRNTGELFF.

V and J are TRBV27 and TRBJ2-1, with 10 bases identical to TRBD2. V lost 0 bases to trimming and J lost 4 bases; unmatched junction nucleotides: 6. The CDR3 contains 17 residues. Germline CDR1 is MNHEY and CDR2 is SMNVEV (reference sequence). In nucleotides, the CDR3 is TGTGCCAGCAGTTTATCAGGGACTAGCGCATTGTACAATGAGCAGTTCTTC. Encoded protein: CASSLSGTSALYNEQFF.

The chain carries TRBV2 and TRBJ2-1; TRBD2 might be the D (5 bases). The V end lost 7 bases, the J end lost 7 bases, and 17 bases lay between the germline ends. Per the germline V gene, CDR1 is SNHLY and CDR2 is FYNNEI. The CDR3 spans 14 residues. In DNA form, the CDR3 reads TGTGCCAGCAAGAGGGCCCTACTACAAAATGAGCAGTTCTTC. Amino acid sequence: CASKRALLQNEQFF.